This T cell receptor beta chain was identified during a study of tumor-infiltrating lymphocytes in primary liver carcinoma. Study information: Between 4.2 and 10 cm across, the tumors were all of stage T1-T3 N0M0. Study-wide results and caveats: Lower overlap was observed for tumor-adjacent and tumor-blood pairs relative to tumor region pairs.

With regard to this clonotype: Its antigen is still unknown. At one of its ends the junction is not consistent with the germline gene, which may arise from a read error.

RNA isolated from unsorted whole blood supplied the blood RNA, with germline DNA also extracted. Production of TCR beta cDNA used approximately 0.55 ug total RNA together with a constant-region primer. Slightly modified ARM-PCR, run as three nested multiplex PCR rounds, produced the TCR beta libraries. One entry per CDR3 protein, called by TCRdb with MiXCR from the multiplex PCR reads. This table holds fewer than 400,000 distinct CDR3 sequences, about three fifths found once. Sequenced material: peripheral blood. The TCR originated in a woman aged 30 to 39 with primary liver carcinoma and hepatitis B virus infection.

CDR3 amino acids: CASLGQGLRVAKNVQYF. CDR3 nucleotide sequence: TGTGCCAGCCTGGGACAGGGGTTAAGGGTGGCCAAAAACGTTCAGTACTTC. V usage is TRBV11-2 and J usage is TRBJ2-4; 10 nucleotides line up with TRBD1. Germline CDR1 is SGHAT and CDR2 is FQNNGV. This CDR3 contains 17 residues.